The next 23 T cell receptor beta chains were all read from a single sample in a study of CD8 T cells in Susac syndrome. About 0.5 to 1 ug RNA was reverse transcribed with random hexamers. TCRdb processed the immunoSEQ multiplex PCR reads anew with MiXCR; each CDR3 protein has one entry. Counted here are about 240,000 distinct CDR3 sequences, approximately 95% occurring once; the ten biggest clones make up approximately 0.1%. The sample comprised CD4+ T cells from PBMCs. These receptors were collected from a human donor with Susac syndrome.

This chain joins TRBV6-6 and TRBJ1-5; D remains ambiguous. V was pared by 7 bases and J by 3 bases, with 7 bases between. The CDR3 runs to 12 residues. Germline assignment: CDR1 MNHNY and CDR2 SVGAGI (reference sequence). The CDR3 DNA is TGTGCCAGCACAGGAGACAATCAGCCCCAGCATTTT. Translation gives CASTGDNQPQHF.

V gene TRBV5-1 combines with J gene TRBJ2-3; TRBD2 agrees at 7 bases. This CDR3 spans 16 amino acids. From germline, CDR1 is SGHRS and CDR2 YFSETQ. V was clipped by 1 base and J by 4 bases; unmatched bases: 9. The CDR3 loop is CASSLIGAGVADTQYF. CDR3 bases: TGCGCCAGCAGCTTGATCGGTGCGGGAGTGGCAGATACGCAGTATTTT.

The V and J genes are TRBV29-1 and TRBJ2-3; D is ambiguous. Trimming shortened V by 3 bases and J by 2 bases, and 3 bases separated the two germline ends. This CDR3 contains 11 residues. The V gene's germline CDR1 is SQVTM and CDR2 ANQGSEA. CDR3 sequence: CSVEITDTQYF. The CDR3 nucleotides are TGCAGCGTTGAGATCACAGATACGCAGTATTTT.

This chain uses TRBV12-3 or TRBV12-4 with TRBJ2-3; TRBD2 is a possible D gene (6 bases). With 6 bases removed from V and 5 bases from J, the gap between germline ends came to 12 bases. This CDR3 has 13 amino acids. CDR3 sequence: CASSNSGVDTQYF. The CDR3 DNA follows: TGTGCCAGCAGCAACTCGGGGGTAGATACGCAGTATTTT.

The chain couples TRBV7-2 to TRBJ2-1; TRBD2 matches 12 bases. V was pared by 6 bases and J by 3 bases, with 3 bases of the junction left unmatched. In germline, CDR1 is SGHTA, CDR2 FQGNSA. The CDR3 runs to 15 residues. CDR3: CASRRTSGNYNEQFF. DNA of the CDR3: TGTGCCAGCAGACGGACTAGCGGGAACTACAATGAGCAGTTCTTC.

V usage is TRBV2 and J usage is TRBJ1-1; 7 bases are shared with TRBD1. The CDR3 spans 12 residues. V was pared by 4 bases and J by 11 bases, with 7 bases of the junction left unmatched. Germline V gives CDR1 SNHLY, CDR2 FYNNEI. The CDR3 DNA reads TGTGCCAGCAGTGGGGACAGTTGGGATGCTTTCTTT. Translated, it gives CASSGDSWDAFF. The full variable domain, in which reference TRBV2 and TRBJ1-1 provide the parts outside the CDR3, is EPEVTQTPSHQVTQMGQEVILRCVPISNHLYFYWYRQILGQKVEFLVSFYNNEISEKSEIFDDQFSVERPDGSNFTLKIRSTKLEDSAMYFCASSGDSWDAFFGQGTRLTVV.

J is TRBJ1-1 and V is TRBV15, with D hard to call. The CDR3 contains 14 residues. Germline CDR1 and CDR2: LNHNV and YYDKDF (reference sequence). The V end lost 0 bases, the J end lost 10 bases, and 15 bases lay between the germline ends. DNA of the CDR3: TGTGCCACCAGCAGAGACCCCACACAGCTGGGAGCTTTCTTT. Its translation is CATSRDPTQLGAFF.

The chain joins TRBV12-3 or TRBV12-4 to TRBJ1-1; D ambiguous. The germline V and J ends were trimmed by 1 base and 7 bases, with 7 bases remaining between them. This CDR3 is 12 amino acids long. The CDR3 nucleotides read TGTGCCAGCAGTTTAGGGCAGCTTGAAGCTTTCTTT. Translated: CASSLGQLEAFF.

The chain is built from TRBV28 and TRBJ1-5; D remains ambiguous. The CDR3 is 12 amino acids. Germline V gene sequence: CDR1 MDHEN, CDR2 SYDVKM. The V and J ends lost 6 bases and 5 bases respectively, with 8 bases between them. CDR3 DNA sequence: TGTGCCAGCAGCCTATCGCATCAGCCCCAGCATTTT. It encodes CASSLSHQPQHF.

Here the CDR3 DNA reads TGCAGCGTTGAGGGGGCGAAAGATACGCAGTATTTT. Its protein is CSVEGAKDTQYF. The chain uses TRBV29-1 and TRBJ2-3; possibly TRBD1 for D (6 bases). Trimming cost V 3 bases and J 5 bases, with 9 bases left between them. Germline-derived CDR1 and CDR2 are SQVTM and ANQGSEA. CDR3 length equals 12 residues.

V is TRBV3-1 and J is TRBJ2-7; TRBD2 matches at 8 bases. The germline V gene has CDR1 LGHDT and CDR2 YNNKEL (reference sequence). This CDR3 has 15 residues. Losses at the gene ends were 4 bases for V and 2 bases for J; bases not matched to a gene: 7. The CDR3 nucleotides read TGTGCCAGCAGCCGGGCAGCGGGAGCCCCCTACGAGCAGTACTTC. Translation gives CASSRAAGAPYEQYF.

V and J are TRBV30 and TRBJ2-2; D not certain. The CDR3 has 13 residues. Germline V lookup: CDR1 GTSNPN, CDR2 SVGIG (reference sequence). The V gene lost 3 bases and the J gene lost 5 bases, with 10 bases spanning the gap. The CDR3 bases are TGTGCCTGGAGAAACACCGGAACCGGGGAGCTGTTTTTT. Its protein is CAWRNTGTGELFF.

The rearrangement links TRBV3-1 to TRBJ1-1; weak D call: TRBD1 (5 bases). From germline, CDR1 is LGHDT and CDR2 YNNKEL (reference sequence). The CDR3 covers 15 residues. The V end was cut by 0 bases, the J end by 5 bases, with 13 bases between. CDR3 residues: CASSQELLEGTEAFF. As DNA, the CDR3 is TGTGCCAGCAGCCAAGAACTCTTAGAGGGGACTGAAGCTTTCTTT.

This chain connects TRBV14 to TRBJ2-1; 9 bases line up with TRBD2. V lost 0 bases to trimming and J lost 8 bases; unmatched junction nucleotides: 20. This CDR3 spans 20 amino acids. The V gene's germline CDR1 is SGHDN and CDR2 FVKESK. Here the CDR3 reads CASSQEGWLAGPEMGDEQFF. The DNA of the CDR3 is TGTGCCAGCAGCCAAGAGGGCTGGCTAGCGGGACCCGAAATGGGGGATGAGCAGTTCTTC.

V is TRBV14 and J is TRBJ2-5; D possibly uses TRBD1 or TRBD2 (5 bases each). This CDR3 is 14 amino acids long. Looked up from germline, CDR1 is SGHDN and CDR2 is FVKESK. Between the trimmed V and J ends, which lost 5 bases and 4 bases, there was a span of 14 bases. CDR3 in amino acids: CASSRVLGTETQYF. The CDR3 DNA follows: TGTGCCAGCAGCAGGGTCTTAGGGACAGAGACCCAGTACTTC.

In its sample, this clonotype was seen a few times. The chain uses TRBV3-1 and TRBJ1-5, with 10 bases that match TRBD1. Per germline, CDR1 LGHDT and CDR2 YNNKEL (reference sequence). The V gene end was trimmed by 5 bases and the J gene end by 5 bases; junction bases not matched to a gene: 0. This CDR3 comprises 13 residues. As DNA, the CDR3 is TGTGCCAGCAGCGGACAGGGGGATCAGCCCCAGCATTTT. Residues: CASSGQGDQPQHF.

The gene calls are TRBV30 and TRBJ1-2; D might be TRBD1 (5 bases). The ends were cut back, 3 bases at V and 4 bases at J, with 15 bases in the middle. CDR1 and CDR2 from the germline V gene are GTSNPN and SVGIG (reference sequence). The CDR3 totals 14 residues. The CDR3 nucleotides read TGTGCCTGGAGGAATCAGGGACTGCCCTATGGCTACACCTTC. Protein: CAWRNQGLPYGYTF.

The chain is built from TRBV2 and TRBJ1-2; D gene unclear. V was pared by 0 bases and J by 12 bases, with 29 bases between. The germline gives CDR1 SNHLY, CDR2 FYNNEI. The CDR3 extends over 18 amino acids. DNA of the CDR3: TGTGCCAGCAGTGAAGCGGGTGAAGCAGCAGTCTTAGGTGGTCGAAACACCTTC. As protein: CASSEAGEAAVLGGRNTF.

The chain combines TRBV18 with TRBJ2-6; no reliable D call. In germline, CDR1 is KGHSH, CDR2 LQKENI. V lost 2 bases and J lost 5, with 10 bases in between. The CDR3 has 15 residues. The CDR3 spells CASSPSGLWANVLTF. CDR3 bases: TGTGCCAGCTCACCATCGGGTCTCTGGGCCAACGTCCTGACTTTC. The variable domain in full, with the rest retrieved from reference TRBV18 and TRBJ2-6, is NAGVMQNPRHLVRRRGQEARLRCSPMKGHSHVYWYRQLPEEGLKFMVYLQKENIIDESGMPKERFSAEFPKEGPSILRIQQVVRGDSAAYFCASSPSGLWANVLTFGAGSRLTVL.

The chain carries TRBV7-8 and TRBJ2-1, with D tentatively TRBD2 (5 bases). The length of the CDR3 is 15 residues. Trimming removed 1 base at V and 7 bases at J, with 14 bases between. Looked up from germline, CDR1 is SGHVS and CDR2 is FQNEAQ. The CDR3 spells CASSLERLPGNEQFF. DNA of the CDR3: TGTGCCAGCAGCTTAGAGAGACTCCCGGGGAATGAGCAGTTCTTC.

The chain couples TRBV20-1 to TRBJ2-7; D tentatively reads TRBD1 or TRBD2 (5 bases each). Germline V CDR1 and CDR2: DFQATT, SNEGSKA (reference sequence). This CDR3 contains 11 residues. The CDR3 reads CGTGTPYEQYF. CDR3 DNA: TGCGGTACGGGGACGCCCTACGAGCAGTACTTC.

V gene TRBV6-6 combines with J gene TRBJ2-7; the D is unclear. Trimming stripped 7 bases from V and 4 bases from J, with 14 bases between. CDR3 length: 13 amino acids. Germline loops: CDR1 MNHNY, CDR2 SVGAGI (reference sequence). The CDR3 coding sequence is TGTGCCAGCACCCTAACCCTCCCATACGAGCAGTACTTC. Protein: CASTLTLPYEQYF.

This chain joins TRBV2 and TRBJ2-7; 9 positions agree with TRBD1. V lost 6 bases to trimming and J lost 5 bases; unmatched junction nucleotides: 11. This CDR3 has 15 amino acids. Germline loops: CDR1 SNHLY, CDR2 FYNNEI. The CDR3 nucleotides read TGTGCCAGCAGATACAGGGGGCGAAAGGGGGACGAGCAGTACTTC. Translation gives CASRYRGRKGDEQYF.